This T cell receptor (beta chain) was sequenced during a study of T cell clonotyping in hematopoietic cell transplantation. Study-wide results and limits: Graft donor and pretransplant recipient Inverse Simpson Index values predicted broader posttransplant TCR diversity. Without cell sorting, CD4 versus CD8 contributions remain unresolved. After transplant, recipient diversity fell while pathologically expanded clonotypes grew through day 180.

The CDR3 length is 18 residues. The ends were cut back, 4 bases at V and 0 bases at J, with 16 bases in the middle. CDR1 LNHDA and CDR2 SQIVND come from the germline V gene (reference sequence). Regarding this clone: Its antigen is as yet unknown.

Repertoires were generated with immunoSEQ multiplex PCR, while TCRdb's copy carries only in-frame clones and drops some. The table has nearly 20,000 clones, around 80% seen once. Sequenced: peripheral blood mononuclear cells. J is TRBJ2-6 and V is TRBV19; weak D call: TRBD1 (5 bases). The sequence was collected from a man between 60 and 75 years old in good health. Some clones in this sample may be carry-over from other donors' samples. The CDR3 region has the DNA TGTGCCAGTAGTAGTGACAGCCCTCTAGTCTCTGGGGCCAACGTCCTGACTTTC. Translation: CASSSDSPLVSGANVLTF.